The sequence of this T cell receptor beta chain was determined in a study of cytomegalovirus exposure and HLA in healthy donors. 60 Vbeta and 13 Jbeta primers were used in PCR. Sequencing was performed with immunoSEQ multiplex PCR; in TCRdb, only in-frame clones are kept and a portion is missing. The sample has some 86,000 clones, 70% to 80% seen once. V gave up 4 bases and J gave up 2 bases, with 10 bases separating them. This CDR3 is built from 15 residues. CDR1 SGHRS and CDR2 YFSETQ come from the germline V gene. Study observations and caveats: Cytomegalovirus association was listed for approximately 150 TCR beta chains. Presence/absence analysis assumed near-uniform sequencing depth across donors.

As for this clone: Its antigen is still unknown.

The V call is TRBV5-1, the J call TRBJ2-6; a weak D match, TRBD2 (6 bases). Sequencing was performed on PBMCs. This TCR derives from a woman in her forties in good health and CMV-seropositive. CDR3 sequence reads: CASSIRRAGANVLTF. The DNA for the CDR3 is TGCGCCAGCAGCATCAGGAGGGCTGGGGCCAACGTCCTGACTTTC.